A single sample gave rise to the 26 T cell receptor beta chains below, sequenced in a study of cytomegalovirus exposure and HLA in healthy donors. It was with 60 Vbeta and 13 Jbeta primers that the PCR ran. Generated by immunoSEQ multiplex PCR, the TCRdb table keeps only in-frame clones and is missing some. The repertoire holds about 160,000 clones, roughly four fifths seen once, with 8.5% in the top ten. The sample consisted of PBMCs. The origin of the receptors is a male donor in good health and CMV-seropositive.

The chain uses TRBV5-8 and TRBJ1-2; D perhaps matches TRBD1 (5 bases). The CDR3 is 15 residues long. Trimming took 4 bases from V and 6 from J, leaving 19 bases between them. CDR1 SGHTS and CDR2 YDEGEE come from the germline V gene. The CDR3: CASSPSGGTRDGYTF. The CDR3 DNA is TGTGCCAGCAGCCCGTCGGGGGGAACTAGGGATGGCTACACCTTC.

The chain links TRBV19 to TRBJ1-1; 9 nucleotides line up with TRBD1. The germline V gene has CDR1 LNHDA and CDR2 SQIVND (reference sequence). This CDR3 has 13 residues. V was pared by 10 bases and J by 5 bases, with 8 bases of the junction left unmatched. The CDR3 is CAIRTGGRTEAFF. In DNA, the CDR3 is TGTGCCATTAGAACAGGGGGCAGGACTGAAGCTTTCTTT.

The chain is built from TRBV6-6 and TRBJ1-5; TRBD1 matches 7 bases. Germline V lookup: CDR1 MNHNY, CDR2 SVGAGI (reference sequence). The CDR3 loop spans 15 amino acids. After removal of 4 bases from V and 1 base from J, the junction contained 4 bases not matched to a gene. CDR3 in amino acids: CASSSTGSSNQPQHF. CDR3 in DNA: TGTGCCAGCAGTTCGACAGGGTCCAGCAATCAGCCCCAGCATTTT.

The chain employs TRBV11-2 and TRBJ2-4, with 10 bases lining up with TRBD1. This CDR3 contains 14 residues. V was clipped by 3 bases and J by 4 bases; unmatched bases: 0. The germline V gene encodes CDR1 SGHAT and CDR2 FQNNGV. The CDR3 loop is CASSLGQGKNIQYF. The CDR3 DNA reads TGTGCCAGCAGCTTGGGACAGGGGAAAAACATTCAGTACTTC.

The chain has TRBV1 and TRBJ2-3; the table's D call TRBD2 went unverified against the DNA. TRBV1 is reported as a pseudogene. The CDR3 has 14 amino acids. CDR3 DNA: TGCACCAGCAGGGTCGGAGGGCCAGGGGATACGCAGTATTTT. Residues: CTSRVGGPGDTQYF.

This clone was picked up one time. The V and J genes are TRBV9 and TRBJ1-1; D gene ambiguous. The V gene's germline CDR1 is SGDLS and CDR2 YYNGEE. CDR3 length: 13 amino acids. The V and J ends lost 0 bases and 2 bases respectively, with 5 bases between them. The CDR3 nucleotides are TGTGCCAGCAGCGTAGGTCCTAACACTGAAGCTTTCTTT. Translation: CASSVGPNTEAFF.

Only one count was recorded for this clone. The chain carries TRBV9 and TRBJ2-2, with 8 nucleotides matching TRBD1. CDR1 is SGDLS and CDR2 is YYNGEE in the germline V gene. The CDR3 consists of 18 residues. V dropped 4 bases and J dropped 0; count of bases not matched to a gene: 11. In nucleotides, the CDR3 is TGTGCCAGCAGCCAGGGGACAGGAGAACCCTCGAACACCGGGGAGCTGTTTTTT. Translated, it gives CASSQGTGEPSNTGELFF.

The chain links TRBV2 to TRBJ1-1; 8 nucleotides match TRBD1. CDR1 and CDR2 (germline): SNHLY, FYNNEI. This CDR3 comprises 13 residues. V lost 6 bases, J lost 6 bases, and 6 bases stayed unmatched. CDR3 in amino acids: CASRRQGIPEAFF. The CDR3 nucleotides read TGTGCCAGCAGGAGACAGGGGATACCTGAAGCTTTCTTT. The variable domain in full, completed from reference TRBV2 and TRBJ1-1, reads EPEVTQTPSHQVTQMGQEVILRCVPISNHLYFYWYRQILGQKVEFLVSFYNNEISEKSEIFDDQFSVERPDGSNFTLKIRSTKLEDSAMYFCASRRQGIPEAFFGQGTRLTVV.

The CDR3 bases are TGTGCCAGCTCAGTCCTCCCTCCCAGACAGGGGCCATCGAGCTCCTACAATGAGCAGTTCTTC. Translating it yields CASSVLPPRQGPSSSYNEQFF. This chain joins TRBV18 and TRBJ2-1, with 8 bases aligning to TRBD1. Per the germline V gene, CDR1 is KGHSH and CDR2 is LQKENI. Unmatched junction bases numbered 21, after V lost 5 bases and J lost 0 bases. This CDR3 has 21 residues.

This clone was seen just once. This chain links TRBV7-2 with TRBJ2-7; D remains unclear. V lost 2 bases, J lost 6 bases, and 11 bases lay in between. Germline values: CDR1 SGHTA, CDR2 FQGNSA. The CDR3 is 13 amino acids. The CDR3 here is CASSLSGRGEQYF. CDR3 nucleotide sequence: TGTGCCAGCAGCTTAAGTGGCAGAGGCGAGCAGTACTTC. The whole variable domain, filled in from reference TRBV7-2 and TRBJ2-7, reads GAGVSQSPSNKVTEKGKDVELRCDPISGHTALYWYRQSLGQGLEFLIYFQGNSAPDKSGLPSDRFSAERTGGSVSTLTIQRTQQEDSAVYLCASSLSGRGEQYFGPGTRLTVT.

The genes are TRBV9 and TRBJ2-7; tentatively, D is TRBD1 (6 bases). Germline V gene lookup returns CDR1 SGDLS and CDR2 YYNGEE. The CDR3 is 18 amino acids. V lost 3 bases to trimming and J lost 2 bases, with 24 bases between them. The CDR3 here is CASSDQSKLRDTPYEQYF. Here the CDR3 DNA reads TGTGCCAGCAGCGACCAGTCTAAACTCCGGGACACCCCCTACGAGCAGTACTTC.

This rearrangement joins TRBV11-3 to TRBJ1-1, with D maybe TRBD1 (6 bases). The CDR3 sequence is 15 residues long. CDR1 and CDR2 from the germline V gene are SGHNT and YENEEA. V was trimmed by 2 bases and J by 2 bases, leaving 12 bases between them. The CDR3 nucleotides are TGTGCCAGCAGCTTAACGGGACACAAAAACACTGAAGCTTTCTTT. Protein product: CASSLTGHKNTEAFF.

The chain joins TRBV13 to TRBJ2-3; 8 positions match TRBD1. CDR1 and CDR2 from the germline V gene are PRHDT and FYEKMQ (reference sequence). There are 18 residues in the CDR3. The J segment lost 0 bases and the V segment lost 5 bases, leaving 13 bases of the junction unmatched. CDR3 in amino acids: CASSTRQGWELSTDTQYF. CDR3 nucleotide sequence: TGTGCCAGCAGCACGCGACAGGGGTGGGAACTTAGCACAGATACGCAGTATTTT.

The chain has TRBV28 and TRBJ2-5; D perhaps matches TRBD1 (6 bases). Germline V CDR1 and CDR2: MDHEN, SYDVKM. Trimming took off 3 bases at V and 4 bases at J, with 12 bases between the two ends. CDR3 length equals 14 residues. CDR3 in amino acids: CASSFRQVSETQYF. The CDR3 DNA reads as TGTGCCAGCAGTTTTCGACAGGTATCAGAGACCCAGTACTTC. Filled out from reference TRBV28 and TRBJ2-5, the complete variable domain reads DVKVTQSSRYLVKRTGEKVFLECVQDMDHENMFWYRQDPGLGLRLIYFSYDVKMKEKGDIPEGYSVSREKKERFSLILESASTNQTSMYLCASSFRQVSETQYFGPGTRLLVL.

V is TRBV10-3 and J is TRBJ2-3, with D possibly being TRBD1 (6 bases). Germline loops: CDR1 ENHRY, CDR2 SYGVKD. V was trimmed by 3 bases and J by 1 base, leaving 8 bases between them. The CDR3 is 14 residues long. CDR3 coding DNA: TGTGCCATCAGTGAAGGGGGTGGCACAGATACGCAGTATTTT. It encodes CAISEGGGTDTQYF.

This chain links TRBV6-5 with TRBJ1-5; D unresolved. V was clipped by 0 bases and J by 4 bases, with 10 bases between them. CDR1 and CDR2 from the germline V gene are MNHEY and SVGAGI. The CDR3 loop spans 15 amino acids. The CDR3 DNA reads as TGTGCCAGCAGTTACTCGTATAGATTTAATCAGCCCCAGCATTTT. It is translated as CASSYSYRFNQPQHF.

J is TRBJ2-7 and V is TRBV5-1, with D perhaps matching TRBD1 (6 bases). This CDR3 comprises 16 residues. The V end was cut by 1 base, the J end by 2 bases, with 16 bases between. Germline CDR1 is SGHRS and CDR2 is YFSETQ. CDR3 amino acids: CASSLSPGHLAYEQYF. The CDR3 region has the DNA TGCGCCAGCAGCTTGTCCCCGGGACATCTGGCCTACGAGCAGTACTTC.

The chain recombines TRBV5-4 with TRBJ1-5; 7 bases are a match to TRBD1. This CDR3 spans 18 amino acids. V dropped 4 bases and J dropped 0; count of bases not matched to a gene: 13. In germline, CDR1 is SGHNT, CDR2 YYREEE (reference sequence). The CDR3 region has the DNA TGTGCCAGCAGCCGAGGAGGAGGGGGCGCATATAGCAATCAGCCCCAGCATTTT. It is translated as CASSRGGGGAYSNQPQHF.

V usage is TRBV23-1 and J usage is TRBJ2-2, with D perhaps matching TRBD1 (6 bases). TRBV23-1 falls under the ORF class, with uncertain function. V was trimmed by 8 bases and J by 0 bases, leaving 13 bases between them. The CDR3 contains 15 residues. Written as DNA, the CDR3 is TGCGCCAGCCGACGACAGGTCGCGAACACCGGGGAGCTGTTTTTT. Translation gives CASRRQVANTGELFF.

The chain is built from TRBV4-3 and TRBJ2-1, with D maybe TRBD1 (8 bases). Trimming removed 0 bases at V and 10 bases at J, with 19 bases between. In germline, CDR1 is LGHNA, CDR2 YSLEER. The CDR3 is made up of 16 amino acids. In DNA, the CDR3 is TGCGCCAGCAGCCAAGATACAGGGGGGGTCTCCTTGGAGCAGTTCTTC. It is translated as CASSQDTGGVSLEQFF.

V gene TRBV30 combines with J gene TRBJ1-5, with 7 nucleotides matching TRBD1. V lost 4 bases, J lost 1 base, and 1 base stayed unmatched. The germline V gene has CDR1 GTSNPN and CDR2 SVGIG (reference sequence). This CDR3 comprises 13 residues. The CDR3 DNA is TGTGCCTGGACCAGGGGGAGCAATCAGCCCCAGCATTTT. This translates into CAWTRGSNQPQHF.

In its sample, this clone was seen a few times. The chain is built from TRBV7-8 and TRBJ1-5; possible D gene TRBD1, 6 bases. Looked up from germline, CDR1 is SGHVS and CDR2 is FQNEAQ. The CDR3 is made up of 13 amino acids. Trimming stripped 9 bases from V and 6 bases from J, with 15 bases between. The CDR3 here is CASSTVGGQPQHF. The CDR3 nucleotides are TGTGCCAGTTCTACGGTAGGGGGTCAGCCCCAGCATTTT.

V is TRBV23-1 and J is TRBJ2-1; D perhaps matches TRBD1 (5 bases). TRBV23-1 falls under the ORF class, with uncertain function. The CDR3 runs 18 residues. Trimming pared 9 bases from V and 3 bases from J, leaving 27 bases between. The CDR3 reads CASDGYVGQREDYNEQFF. CDR3 sequence (DNA): TGCGCCAGTGACGGTTACGTGGGGCAAAGAGAAGACTACAATGAGCAGTTCTTC.

V gene TRBV7-9 combines with J gene TRBJ2-7, with unresolved D. The V and J ends lost 3 bases and 9 bases respectively, with 12 bases between them. The CDR3 is made up of 12 amino acids. Looked up from germline, CDR1 is SEHNR and CDR2 is FQNEAQ (reference sequence). CDR3 amino acids: CASSFSGTLQYF. Written as DNA, the CDR3 is TGTGCCAGCAGCTTTTCAGGAACATTGCAGTACTTC. The full variable domain, its missing parts supplied by reference TRBV7-9 and TRBJ2-7, is DTGVSQNPRHKITKRGQNVTFRCDPISEHNRLYWYRQTLGQGPEFLTYFQNEAQLEKSRLLSDRFSAERPKGSFSTLEIQRTEQGDSAMYLCASSFSGTLQYFGPGTRLTVT.

The rearrangement uses TRBV9 and TRBJ2-5; 11 nucleotides match TRBD2. The germline gives CDR1 SGDLS, CDR2 YYNGEE. V shed 3 bases, J shed 4 bases, and the junction held 2 bases outside the gene matches. The CDR3 length is 14 residues. The CDR3 DNA reads as TGTGCCAGCAGCGCTGGACTAGCGGGAGAGACCCAGTACTTC. Protein: CASSAGLAGETQYF.

The CDR3 region has the DNA TGTGCCAGCGGACGAATAGCGACCACCGGGGAGCTGTTTTTT. This gives the protein CASGRIATTGELFF. The chain combines TRBV6-5 with TRBJ2-2; D perhaps matches TRBD2 (5 bases). Looked up from germline, CDR1 is MNHEY and CDR2 is SVGAGI. With 8 bases removed from V and 4 bases from J, the gap between germline ends came to 14 bases. This CDR3 spans 14 amino acids.